The rows below give T cell receptor beta chains drawn from one sample of a study of blood T cell repertoires in COVID-19. The assay was immunoSEQ multiplex PCR, and TCRdb's table has in-frame clones only and misses some. The repertoire has about 210,000 clones, roughly 86% of them found once; the top ten carry under 2%. Sequencing used peripheral blood. These receptors all come from a man between 18 and 35 years old with active or convalescent COVID-19. Each CDR3 is given with its conserved first and last residue. The D gene is left open where the match is weak. Expanded clones are given a class, and other clones once, few, many or no size at all.

CDR3,DNA,size,V,D,J
CASMPHAGRAGNTIYF,TGTGCCAGCATGCCTCACGCCGGCAGGGCTGGAAACACCATATATTTT,-,TRBV11-2,-,TRBJ1-3
CASSGGGTDYEQYF,TGTGCCAGCAGTGGAGGGGGTACCGACTACGAGCAGTACTTC,-,TRBV2,-,TRBJ2-7
CASSPGLAGGRETQYF,TGTGCCAGTAGTCCCGGGCTAGCGGGAGGTCGGGAGACCCAGTACTTC,once,TRBV19,TRBD2,TRBJ2-5
CSPHGGTEAFF,TGCAGCCCCCACGGGGGGACTGAAGCTTTCTTT,-,TRBV20-1,-,TRBJ1-1
CASSLGSGTGLGYTF,TGTGCCAGCAGTTTAGGCTCGGGGACAGGACTTGGCTACACCTTC,-,TRBV27,TRBD1,TRBJ1-2
CASSLVGGYPLHF,TGTGCCAGCAGCTTAGTTGGAGGGTATCCCCTCCACTTT,-,TRBV7-2,-,TRBJ1-6
CASSYEDRGYGYTF,TGTGCCAGCAGCTATGAGGACAGGGGATATGGCTACACCTTC,few,TRBV5-6,TRBD1,TRBJ1-2
CASSWGQGTKETQYF,TGTGCCAGCAGTTGGGGACAGGGGACCAAAGAGACCCAGTACTTC,-,TRBV6-5,TRBD1,TRBJ2-5
CASSQDLDQPQHF,TGTGCCAGCAGCCAAGATCTCGATCAGCCCCAGCATTTT,-,TRBV3-1/TRBV3-2,-,TRBJ1-5
CAWSVLTGGGAFF,TGTGCCTGGAGTGTCCTTACAGGGGGAGGAGCTTTCTTT,-,TRBV30,TRBD1,TRBJ1-1
CASSQDEGVGEQYF,TGCGCCAGCAGCCAAGATGAGGGCGTGGGCGAGCAGTACTTC,-,TRBV4-3,-,TRBJ2-7
CASSTSGRAWETQYF,TGTGCCAGCAGCACTAGCGGGAGGGCCTGGGAGACCCAGTACTTC,-,TRBV7-2,TRBD2,TRBJ2-5
CASSRQNMNTEAFF,TGTGCCAGCAGTCGACAGAACATGAACACTGAAGCTTTCTTT,-,TRBV27,-,TRBJ1-1
CASSQVTGDPKNTEAFF,TGTGCCAGCAGCCAAGTAACAGGTGACCCAAAAAACACTGAAGCTTTCTTT,many,TRBV7-9,-,TRBJ1-1
CASSVSAGGTGGYIQYF,TGTGCCAGCAGCGTATCAGCCGGTGGGACAGGGGGCTACATTCAGTACTTC,-,TRBV9,TRBD1,TRBJ2-4
CASSPGHLSGNTIYF,TGTGCCAGCAGCCCGGGACACCTTTCTGGAAACACCATATATTTT,-,TRBV14,-,TRBJ1-3
CASSSLKLMNTEAFF,TGTGCCAGCAGCTCCCTGAAGCTCATGAACACTGAAGCTTTCTTT,-,TRBV7-9,-,TRBJ1-1
CASSNSGAGAYEQYF,TGTGCCAGCAGCAATAGCGGGGCCGGAGCCTACGAGCAGTACTTC,-,TRBV7-2,TRBD2,TRBJ2-7
CASSVDRGREKLFF,TGTGCCAGCAGCGTGGACAGGGGGCGTGAAAAACTGTTTTTT,-,TRBV11-2,TRBD1,TRBJ1-4
CASSIQQANTEAFF,TGTGCCAGTAGTATTCAACAGGCGAACACTGAAGCTTTCTTT,-,TRBV19,-,TRBJ1-1
CASSSQGQRNTGELFF,TGCGCCAGCAGCTCCCAGGGGCAGAGGAACACCGGGGAGCTGTTTTTT,-,TRBV5-1,-,TRBJ2-2
CASSLRVGYEQYF,TGTGCCAGCAGCTTAAGAGTCGGGTACGAGCAGTACTTC,-,TRBV7-2,-,TRBJ2-7
CSVADRVNTGELFF,TGCAGCGTTGCTGACAGGGTAAACACCGGGGAGCTGTTTTTT,-,TRBV29-1,TRBD1,TRBJ2-2
CASSAGALGGYGYTF,TGCGCCAGCAGCGCAGGGGCTCTAGGGGGCTATGGCTACACCTTC,-,TRBV5-1,-,TRBJ1-2
CASSFNRGPGGSNEQFF,TGTGCCAGCAGTTTTAATCGGGGGCCAGGGGGAAGCAATGAGCAGTTCTTC,-,TRBV28,-,TRBJ2-1
CASSIQGSNQPQHF,TGTGCCAGCAGCATACAGGGGAGCAATCAGCCCCAGCATTTT,few,TRBV6-5,TRBD1,TRBJ1-5
CASSFGTANTEAFF,TGTGCCAGCAGCTTTGGGACTGCGAACACTGAAGCTTTCTTT,-,TRBV7-2,-,TRBJ1-1
CASSIGPGPLSGNTIYF,TGTGCCAGTAGTATAGGTCCAGGTCCCCTCTCTGGAAACACCATATATTTT,-,TRBV19,-,TRBJ1-3
CASSVSVSGSGNTIYF,TGTGCCAGCAGCGTTTCGGTCAGCGGCTCTGGAAACACCATATATTTT,-,TRBV9,-,TRBJ1-3
CASSHHSQGARSGYTF,TGTGCCAGCAGCCATCATTCCCAGGGGGCTAGAAGTGGCTACACCTTC,few,TRBV7-9,TRBD1,TRBJ1-2
CASSQDLASTRHTEAFF,TGCGCCAGCAGCCAAGATCTAGCCTCGACCAGGCACACTGAAGCTTTCTTT,once,TRBV4-3,-,TRBJ1-1
CASSHRRDRNTDTQYF,TGTGCCAGCAGCCACCGCCGGGACAGAAACACAGATACGCAGTATTTT,-,TRBV14,TRBD1,TRBJ2-3
CASSPRAGLAGAGEQYF,TGTGCCAGCAGCCCAAGGGCGGGACTAGCGGGAGCAGGCGAGCAGTACTTC,-,TRBV5-5,TRBD2,TRBJ2-7
CASSRQGNTEAFF,TGTGCCAGCAGTCGTCAGGGGAACACTGAAGCTTTCTTT,-,TRBV12-3/TRBV12-4,-,TRBJ1-1
CASSSTPTNYGYTF,TGTGCCAGCTCATCGACACCGACTAACTATGGCTACACCTTC,-,TRBV18,-,TRBJ1-2
CASSPGTSGGENEQFF,TGTGCCAGCAGCCCCGGGACTAGCGGGGGGGAGAATGAGCAGTTCTTC,-,TRBV9,TRBD2,TRBJ2-1
CARSVREVYEQFF,TGTGCCAGATCTGTCCGGGAGGTATATGAGCAGTTCTTC,-,TRBV25-1,TRBD2,TRBJ2-1
CASTQTGGAANEKLFF,TGTGCCAGCACCCAAACCGGGGGAGCCGCTAATGAAAAACTGTTTTTT,-,TRBV13,-,TRBJ1-4
CASRGGEVTEAFF,TGTGCCAGTCGTGGGGGGGAGGTCACTGAAGCTTTCTTT,once,TRBV2,-,TRBJ1-1
CASSYEVVKNTEAFF,TGTGCCAGCAGTTACGAGGTGGTTAAGAACACTGAAGCTTTCTTT,-,TRBV6-6,-,TRBJ1-1
CACTPGTGGKPGELFF,TGTGCCTGCACCCCCGGGACAGGGGGTAAGCCCGGGGAGCTGTTTTTT,-,TRBV30,TRBD1,TRBJ2-2